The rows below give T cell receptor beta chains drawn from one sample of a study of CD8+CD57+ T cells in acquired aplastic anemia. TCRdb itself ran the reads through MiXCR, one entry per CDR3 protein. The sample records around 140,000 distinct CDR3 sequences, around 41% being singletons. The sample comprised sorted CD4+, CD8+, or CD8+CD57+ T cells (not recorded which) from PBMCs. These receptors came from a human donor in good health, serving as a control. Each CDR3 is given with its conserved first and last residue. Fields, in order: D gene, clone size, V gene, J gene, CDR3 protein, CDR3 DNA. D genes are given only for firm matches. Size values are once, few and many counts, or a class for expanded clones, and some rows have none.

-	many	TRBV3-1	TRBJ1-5	CASSQGTDSNQPQHF	TGTGCCAGCAGCCAGGGGACGGATAGCAATCAGCCCCAGCATTTT
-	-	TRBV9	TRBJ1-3	CASSPQTGPGNTIYF	TGTGCCAGCAGCCCACAGACAGGACCTGGAAACACCATATATTTT
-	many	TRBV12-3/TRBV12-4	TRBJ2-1	CASILYGDKQFF	TGTGCCAGCATCCTTTACGGGGATAAGCAGTTCTTC
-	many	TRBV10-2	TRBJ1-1	CASSQGYNTEAFF	TGCGCCAGCAGCCAGGGGTATAACACTGAAGCTTTCTTT
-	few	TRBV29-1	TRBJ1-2	CSVEGVDRGYTF	TGCAGCGTTGAGGGGGTTGACCGTGGCTACACCTTC
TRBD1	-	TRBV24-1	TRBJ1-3	CATRDRGSSGNTIYF	TGTGCCACCAGGGACAGGGGAAGCTCTGGAAACACCATATATTTT
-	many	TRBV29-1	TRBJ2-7	CSAKGWAETSYEQYF	TGCAGCGCAAAAGGTTGGGCGGAGACCTCCTACGAGCAGTACTTC
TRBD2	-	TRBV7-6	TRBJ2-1	CASSSRTSAYGEQFF	TGTGCCAGCAGCTCCAGGACTAGCGCCTACGGTGAGCAGTTCTTC
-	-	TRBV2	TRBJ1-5	CASSDRLNQPQHF	TGTGCCAGCAGTGACCGCCTCAATCAGCCCCAGCATTTT
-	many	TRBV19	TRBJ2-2	CASSISGSTGELFF	TGTGCCAGTAGTATTTCGGGTTCCACCGGGGAGCTGTTTTTT
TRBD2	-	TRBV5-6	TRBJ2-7	CASSNGPGTSVYEQYF	TGTGCCAGCAGCAACGGACCCGGGACTAGCGTATACGAGCAGTACTTC
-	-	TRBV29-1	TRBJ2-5	CSAGRAGSGETQYF	TGCAGCGCCGGAAGGGCCGGGAGTGGGGAGACCCAGTACTTC
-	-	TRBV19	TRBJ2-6	CASSTTITGANVLTF	TGTGCCAGTAGTACCACTATAACTGGGGCCAACGTCCTGACTTTC
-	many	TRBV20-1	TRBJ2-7	CSARALQALGYEQYF	TGCAGTGCTAGAGCATTACAGGCTCTCGGCTACGAGCAGTACTTC
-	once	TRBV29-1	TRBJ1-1	CSVRTDMNAEAFF	TGCAGCGTGAGGACGGACATGAACGCTGAAGCTTTCTTT
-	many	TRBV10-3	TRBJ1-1	CAIRGYGVMTNTEAFF	TGTGCCATCAGGGGATATGGCGTTATGACGAACACTGAAGCTTTCTTT
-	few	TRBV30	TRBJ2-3	CAWSVSRSPRGDTQYF	TGTGCCTGGAGCGTAAGCCGTTCACCGCGGGGAGATACGCAGTATTTT
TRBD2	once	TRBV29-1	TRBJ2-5	CSVVASGVQGRYQETQYF	TGCAGCGTTGTGGCTAGCGGGGTACAGGGAAGGTACCAAGAGACCCAGTACTTC
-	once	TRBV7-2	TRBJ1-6	CASSSVQGSAPLHF	TGTGCCAGCAGCTCGGTGCAGGGGTCTGCACCCCTCCACTTT
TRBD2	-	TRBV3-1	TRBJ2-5	CASSQGSLAGEETQYF	TGTGCCAGCAGCCAAGGGTCGCTAGCGGGGGAGGAGACCCAGTACTTC
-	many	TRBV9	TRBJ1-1	CASSVGGPTEAFF	TGTGCCAGCAGCGTCGGAGGGCCCACTGAAGCTTTCTTT
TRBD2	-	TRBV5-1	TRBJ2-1	CASSLGTSGGYNEQFF	TGCGCCAGCAGCTTGGGGACTAGCGGGGGCTACAATGAGCAGTTCTTC
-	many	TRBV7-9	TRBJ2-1	CASKVDSLSNEQFF	TGTGCCAGCAAAGTTGACAGTCTCTCCAATGAGCAGTTCTTC
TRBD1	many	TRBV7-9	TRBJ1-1	CASSLALRGVGEAFF	TGTGCCAGCAGCTTAGCGCTCAGGGGGGTCGGGGAAGCTTTCTTT
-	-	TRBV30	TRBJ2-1	CAWTYGTRGNEQFF	TGTGCCTGGACCTATGGAACTAGAGGAAATGAGCAGTTCTTC
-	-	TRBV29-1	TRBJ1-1	CSVSARDDTEAFF	TGCAGCGTTTCCGCCAGGGATGACACTGAAGCTTTCTTT
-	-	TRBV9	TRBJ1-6	CASSVSNTGDSPLHF	TGTGCCAGCAGCGTAAGTAACACCGGAGATTCACCCCTCCACTTT
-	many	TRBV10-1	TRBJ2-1	CASSRELSYNEQFF	TGCGCCAGCAGCCGGGAACTATCGTACAATGAGCAGTTCTTC
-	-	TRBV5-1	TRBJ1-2	CASSLLSGNNNYGYTF	TGCGCCAGCAGCTTGCTTTCAGGAAACAATAACTATGGCTACACCTTC
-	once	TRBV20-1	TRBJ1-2	CSAREGLDGYTF	TGCAGTGCTAGAGAAGGACTCGATGGCTACACCTTC
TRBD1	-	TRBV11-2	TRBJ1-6	CASSRGRDSYNSPLHF	TGTGCCAGCAGCCGAGGGAGGGACAGCTATAATTCACCCCTCCACTTT
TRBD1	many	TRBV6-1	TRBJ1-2	CAIMGQDNYGYTF	TGTGCCATTATGGGACAGGATAACTATGGCTACACCTTC
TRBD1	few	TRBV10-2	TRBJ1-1	CASSIGQGALTEAFF	TGTGCCAGCTCAATCGGACAGGGGGCTTTGACTGAAGCTTTCTTT
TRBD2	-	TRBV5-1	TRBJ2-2	CASSLPLTSGGGTGELFF	TGCGCCAGCAGCTTGCCCCTTACTAGCGGGGGGGGCACCGGGGAGCTGTTTTTT
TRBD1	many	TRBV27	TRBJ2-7	CASSFRGPGEQYF	TGTGCCAGCAGTTTTAGGGGGCCGGGCGAGCAGTACTTC
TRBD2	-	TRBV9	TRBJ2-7	CASSVGQGLAGDSEQYF	TGTGCCAGCAGCGTAGGACAGGGGCTAGCGGGAGACTCCGAGCAGTACTTC
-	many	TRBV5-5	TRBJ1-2	CASSLVSASFDGYTF	TGTGCCAGCAGCTTGGTTAGTGCGAGTTTCGATGGCTACACCTTC
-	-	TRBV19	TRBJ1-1	CTSSEQGRTEAFF	TGTACCAGTAGTGAACAGGGAAGGACTGAAGCTTTCTTC
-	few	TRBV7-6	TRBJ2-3	CASSLSPSDTQYF	TGTGCCAGCAGCTTATCCCCCTCAGATACGCAGTATTTT
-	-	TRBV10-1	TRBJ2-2	CAQSRGDGELFF	TGCGCACAGAGCAGGGGGGACGGGGAGCTGTTTTTT
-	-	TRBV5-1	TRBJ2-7	CASSLAEGEAYEQYF	TGCGCCAGCAGCTTGGCCGAAGGAGAAGCCTACGAGCAGTACTTC
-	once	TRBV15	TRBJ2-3	CATSLLGSRTDTQYF	TGTGCCACCAGCCTCCTGGGATCCCGCACAGATACGCAGTATTTT
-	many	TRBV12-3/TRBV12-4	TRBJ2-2	CASSLRRFANTGELFF	TGTGCCAGCAGTTTGAGACGGTTCGCGAACACCGGGGAGCTGTTTTTT
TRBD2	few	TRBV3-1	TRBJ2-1	CASGQEGRANEQFF	TGTGCCAGTGGCCAGGAGGGGAGGGCAAATGAGCAGTTCTTC
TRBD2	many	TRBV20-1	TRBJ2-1	CSASPRSGRLDEQFF	TGCAGTGCTTCCCCTCGTAGCGGGAGGTTGGATGAGCAGTTCTTC
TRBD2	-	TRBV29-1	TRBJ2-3	CSVSPGTSGDTQYF	TGCAGCGTATCCCCCGGGACTAGCGGAGATACGCAGTATTTT
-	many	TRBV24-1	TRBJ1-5	CATSEGDNQPQHF	TGTGCCACCAGTGAAGGGGATAATCAGCCCCAGCATTTT
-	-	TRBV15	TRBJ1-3	CATSRVFDEGGYTIYF	TGTGCCACCAGCAGAGTATTCGACGAAGGAGGTTACACCATATATTTT
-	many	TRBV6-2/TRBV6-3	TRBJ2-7	CASSYLHYEQYF	TGTGCCAGCAGTTACTTACACTACGAGCAGTACTTC
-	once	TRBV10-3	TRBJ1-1	CAIKRSLFGEGTEAFF	TGTGCCATCAAACGGTCCCTCTTCGGGGAAGGGACTGAGGCTTTCTTT
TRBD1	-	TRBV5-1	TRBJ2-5	CASSSDGTGRPDQYF	TGCGCCAGCAGCTCTGACGGGACAGGGAGGCCGGACCAGTACTTC